This T cell receptor (beta chain) was identified during a study of OX40 agonist ivuxolimab in advanced cancers. Study at large: Partial responses were recorded for three patients, including one with hepatocellular carcinoma and two with cutaneous melanoma.

Produced via immunoSEQ multiplex PCR; TCRdb's table is partial and in-frame only. The table shows about 50,000 clones, with about four fifths occurring only once. Only one count was recorded for this clone. This clonotype was sampled from an adult with an advanced solid tumor such as melanoma, head and neck, liver or kidney cancer. Sequenced material: CD4+ or CD8+ T cells sorted from blood, taken in a trial of the OX40 agonist ivuxolimab.

The CDR3 sequence is CASSGQGLEEKLFF. CDR3 bases: TGTGCCAGCAGCGGACAGGGTTTAGAAGAAAAACTGTTTTTT. The chain combines TRBV9 with TRBJ1-4; 7 bases fit TRBD1. Trimming took 3 bases from V and 8 from J; bases not matched to a gene: 7. CDR1 and CDR2 from the germline V gene are SGDLS and YYNGEE. The CDR3 is 14 amino acids.